This T cell receptor beta chain was captured by sequencing in a study of T cells in Graves' hyperthyroidism and ophthalmopathy. Findings and limits, study-wide: Among thyroid clonotypes expanded above 0.001, most also appeared in blood.

The CDR3 is 15 residues long. Looked up from germline, CDR1 is SEHNR and CDR2 is FQNEAQ (reference sequence). The J segment lost 7 bases and the V segment lost 4 bases, leaving 7 bases of the junction unmatched. This clonotype turned up a few times. Its target is unknown. Stable Graves' hyperthyroidism meant no ophthalmopathy progression within 18 months. Participants, patients aged 18 to 65, had newly diagnosed hyperthyroidism with a duration under 2 months. Thyroid ultrasound and orbital computed tomography, with clinical symptoms and serum thyroxine and TRAb, informed diagnoses. Amplification of TCR beta CDR3 regions used RNA as the template. A first-round RT-PCR of the TCR CDR3 used the HTBI primer set. TCRdb reanalysed the multiplex PCR reads using MiXCR and keeps one entry per CDR3 protein. Among around 180,000 distinct CDR3 sequences listed, about 17% were seen once.

The clonotype comes from a woman aged 45 to 65 with Graves' hyperthyroidism. Sequencing was performed on blood. V is TRBV7-9 and J is TRBJ2-1; 10 bases align to TRBD1. CDR3 DNA sequence: TGTGCCAGCAGCTCAAAGGGACAGGGGACGAATGAGCAGTTCTTC. It translates to CASSSKGQGTNEQFF.